These 17 T cell receptor beta chains share one sample of origin, sequenced in a study of blood T cell repertoires in COVID-19. TCRdb's table, derived via immunoSEQ multiplex PCR, lists solely in-frame clones and lacks some. Of 38,000 or so clones listed, approximately 78% are singletons. Specimen: peripheral blood. All receptors derive from a human donor in a cohort sampled during active or convalescent COVID-19. The donor label of this sample is uncertain.

This clone was observed a single time. This sequence joins TRBV29-1 and TRBJ2-1, with D tentatively TRBD2 (5 bases). The CDR3 runs to 15 residues. From germline, CDR1 is SQVTM and CDR2 ANQGSEA. V was trimmed by 6 bases and J by 0 bases, leaving 15 bases between them. This CDR3 is CSVRRTESSYNEQFF. The CDR3 nucleotides read TGCAGCGTCCGCAGGACTGAGAGCTCCTACAATGAGCAGTTCTTC.

This chain uses TRBV19 with TRBJ2-3, with a possible D match to TRBD2 (5 bases). The V gene's germline CDR1 is LNHDA and CDR2 SQIVND (reference sequence). The CDR3 totals 14 residues. Deletions cut 4 bases from V and 5 bases from J, with 13 bases between. The CDR3 loop is CASSRVPRGDTQYF. For the CDR3, the DNA is TGTGCCAGTAGTAGGGTACCCCGGGGAGATACGCAGTATTTT.

This clone came up many times. The gene calls are TRBV14 and TRBJ1-6, with 7 bases that match TRBD1. The CDR3 is 14 residues long. Germline lookup yields CDR1 SGHDN and CDR2 FVKESK. Germline trimming cut 3 bases from V and 7 bases from J; bases unmatched to any gene: 3. The CDR3 protein is CASSQGRGNSPLHF. The CDR3 DNA reads TGTGCCAGCAGCCAGGGCAGGGGGAATTCACCCCTCCACTTT.

The V call is TRBV27, the J call TRBJ1-2; D is unclear. The CDR3 runs 12 residues. Trimming took 5 bases from V and 6 from J, leaving 10 bases between them. Germline loops: CDR1 MNHEY, CDR2 SMNVEV (reference sequence). The CDR3 nucleotides read TGTGCCAGCAGTAGCGGGGTTGATGGCTACACCTTC. This codes for CASSSGVDGYTF.

This sequence joins TRBV6-1 and TRBJ1-4; D possibly corresponds to TRBD1 (6 bases). The CDR3 length is 16 residues. Germline V gene sequence: CDR1 MNHNS, CDR2 SASEGT. V was clipped by 1 base and J by 8 bases, with 17 bases between them. Here the CDR3 DNA reads TGTGCCAGCAGTGAAGGGCCCCAAAGTGGGGGCGAAAAACTGTTTTTT. This encodes CASSEGPQSGGEKLFF.

This clone was detected only once. V is TRBV30 and J is TRBJ2-3, with D possibly TRBD2 on 5 matching bases. V lost 1 base to trimming and J lost 2 bases, with 13 bases between them. Germline loops: CDR1 GTSNPN, CDR2 SVGIG (reference sequence). CDR3 length: 15 residues. This CDR3 is CAWSGGLRNTDTQYF. Here the CDR3 DNA reads TGTGCCTGGAGTGGAGGGCTAAGGAACACAGATACGCAGTATTTT.

This rearrangement joins TRBV7-8 to TRBJ2-5; 10 bases agree with TRBD2. This CDR3 is built from 18 residues. With V trimmed by 0 bases and J by 6 bases, 13 bases remained unmatched. Germline V lookup: CDR1 SGHVS, CDR2 FQNEAQ. CDR3 region: CASSLAVFLAGVKQTQYF. CDR3 in DNA: TGTGCCAGCAGCTTAGCCGTCTTCCTAGCGGGAGTGAAGCAGACCCAGTACTTC.

This clone was counted a few times. V and J are TRBV2 and TRBJ2-5, with D possibly matching TRBD1 (5 bases). V lost 10 bases and J 4 bases, leaving 16 bases between the germline ends. The germline gives CDR1 SNHLY, CDR2 FYNNEI. The CDR3 extends over 13 amino acids. The CDR3 sequence is CATSRVLGETQYF. The CDR3 nucleotides read TGTGCCACATCCAGGGTTCTTGGAGAGACCCAGTACTTC.

The CDR3 DNA follows: TGTGCCAGCAGCCCTAGCGATGAGCAGTTCTTC. It yields the protein CASSPSDEQFF. The chain uses TRBV11-2 and TRBJ2-1, with TRBD2 as a possible D gene (6 bases). The germline V gene encodes CDR1 SGHAT and CDR2 FQNNGV. The CDR3 spans 11 residues. The V end lost 5 bases, the J end lost 8 bases, and 7 bases lay between the germline ends.

This clone is classed as medium-sized. The chain has TRBV2 and TRBJ1-2; D uncertain. This CDR3 has 13 residues. Germline V CDR1 and CDR2: SNHLY, FYNNEI. V lost 6 bases and J lost 8, with 16 bases in between. Here the CDR3 DNA reads TGTGCCAGCAGCGGCCAGGTTTTCGGCGGCTACACCTTC. Translating gives CASSGQVFGGYTF.

This chain joins TRBV5-1 and TRBJ2-1, with 9 bases matching TRBD1. CDR1 and CDR2 from the germline V gene are SGHRS and YFSETQ. This CDR3 region has 16 residues. Trimming at V came to 2 bases and at J to 2 bases, leaving 5 bases not matched to a gene. CDR3 in DNA: TGCGCCAGCAGCTTTAGAAGACAGGGGGCCTACAATGAGCAGTTCTTC. Residues: CASSFRRQGAYNEQFF.

The gene calls are TRBV5-1 and TRBJ1-1, with 7 bases matching TRBD1. Per germline, CDR1 SGHRS and CDR2 YFSETQ. The CDR3 totals 14 residues. Losses at the gene ends were 4 bases for V and 3 bases for J; bases not matched to a gene: 6. The CDR3 is CASSPRTGDTEAFF. Written as DNA, the CDR3 is TGCGCCAGCAGCCCCCGGACAGGAGACACTGAAGCTTTCTTT.

The chain combines TRBV9 with TRBJ2-7; 7 bases are a match to TRBD1. After removal of 2 bases from V and 8 bases from J, the junction contained 7 bases not matched to a gene. CDR1 is SGDLS, CDR2 YYNGEE, per germline. The CDR3 has 13 residues. The CDR3 DNA reads as TGTGCCAGCAGCGTCGAAGGGACAGCCCAGCAGTACTTC. Its protein product is CASSVEGTAQQYF.

The V call is TRBV7-2, the J call TRBJ2-5, with 7 bases identical to TRBD2. The CDR3 is 14 residues long. Germline V lookup: CDR1 SGHTA, CDR2 FQGNSA. Germline trimming cut 2 bases from V and 4 bases from J; bases unmatched to any gene: 4. In nucleotides, the CDR3 is TGTGCCAGCAGCTTACGACTAGCCCCAGAGACCCAGTACTTC. This encodes CASSLRLAPETQYF. Full variable domain (outside the CDR3, taken from reference TRBV7-2 and TRBJ2-5): GAGVSQSPSNKVTEKGKDVELRCDPISGHTALYWYRQSLGQGLEFLIYFQGNSAPDKSGLPSDRFSAERTGGSVSTLTIQRTQQEDSAVYLCASSLRLAPETQYFGPGTRLLVL.

The CDR3 reads CATSDSTGRSFHEQFF. CDR3 coding DNA: TGTGCCACCAGTGACAGTACAGGGCGAAGTTTCCATGAGCAGTTCTTC. V is TRBV24-1 and J is TRBJ2-1; D perhaps matches TRBD1 (6 bases). V was cut by 4 bases and J by 8 bases, with 20 bases left in between. Germline V gene lookup returns CDR1 KGHDR and CDR2 SFDVKD. The CDR3 spans 16 residues.

This clone was picked up one time. The rearrangement links TRBV9 to TRBJ1-2; no clear D. Trimming pared 2 bases from V and 4 bases from J, leaving 9 bases between. The CDR3 runs 13 residues. Germline assignment: CDR1 SGDLS and CDR2 YYNGEE. The CDR3 sequence is CASSVREFYGYTF. The CDR3 DNA reads TGTGCCAGCAGCGTTCGGGAGTTCTATGGCTACACCTTC. Complete variable domain (other parts from reference TRBV9 and TRBJ1-2): DSGVTQTPKHLITATGQRVTLRCSPRSGDLSVYWYQQSLDQGLQFLIQYYNGEERAKGNILERFSAQQFPDLHSELNLSSLELGDSALYFCASSVREFYGYTFGSGTRLTVV.

The chain combines TRBV7-9 with TRBJ1-2, with 9 bases matching TRBD1. V was clipped by 3 bases and J by 8 bases; unmatched bases: 7. Per the germline V gene, CDR1 is SEHNR and CDR2 is FQNEAQ (reference sequence). The CDR3 spans 14 residues. The DNA of the CDR3 is TGTGCCAGCAGCTTGGGGACAGGGTACAAAGGCTACACCTTC. Protein: CASSLGTGYKGYTF.